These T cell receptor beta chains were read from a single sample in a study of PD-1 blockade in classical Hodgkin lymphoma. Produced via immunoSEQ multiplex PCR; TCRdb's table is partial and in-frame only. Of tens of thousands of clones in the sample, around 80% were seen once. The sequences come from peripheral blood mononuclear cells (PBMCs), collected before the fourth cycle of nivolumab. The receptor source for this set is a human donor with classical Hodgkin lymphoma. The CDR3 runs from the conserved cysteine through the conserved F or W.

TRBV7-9,CASSIRGNGYNEQFF
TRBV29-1,CSVEAPASGGPYEQYF
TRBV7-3,CASSLTGIHTDTQYF
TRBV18,CASSLELLNTEAFF
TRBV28,CASRGLGSPLHF
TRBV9,CASSVGLQETQYF
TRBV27,CASSLDSGANVLTF
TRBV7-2,CASSLGPSNQPQHF
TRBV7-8,CASSQRDEQYF
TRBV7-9,CASSLAVGSGFNSPLHF
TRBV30,CAWSTRPDQPQHF
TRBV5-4,CASSSGLAGGSKNIQYF
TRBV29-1,CSAQGLAGGEQFF
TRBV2,CASRRQGAYEQYF
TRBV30,CAPRGGNNQPQHF
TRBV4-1,CASSSWGQDMNEKLFF
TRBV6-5,CASSFNQGLNTEAFF
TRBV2,CASAELGTGELFF
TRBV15,CATSRDGRRTNPSPLHF
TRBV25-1,CASSEGAGYTF
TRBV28,CASSPSSSTDTQYF
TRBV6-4,CAGPLEAASKWPQHF
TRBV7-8,CASSLKRGGSDTQYF
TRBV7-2,CASSSRGGPSDTQYF
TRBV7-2,CASSLQHTQETQYF
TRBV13,CASSYGTPGRHEQYF
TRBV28,CASSWIDRGRRPNQPQHF
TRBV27,CASAVGVGETQYF
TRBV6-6,CASRGSNPTGELFF
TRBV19,CASSWGNTIYF
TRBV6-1,CASRGTVNSNQPQHF
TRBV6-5,CATGTIYEQYF
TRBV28,CASSTEQGALGAGYTF
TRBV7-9,CASSASGGNQPQHF
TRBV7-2,CASTRGPGTDTQYF
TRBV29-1,CSVELAGDLTDTQYF
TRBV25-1,CASSRTGGINEQFF
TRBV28,CASSLLVTTEFYEQYF
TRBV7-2,CASSPTLTGAFSGANVLTF
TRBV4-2,CASSQDSSVNTEAFF
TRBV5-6,CASSLDLGGSGSAFF
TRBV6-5,CASSSVFRGYTF
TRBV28,CASSATTATNEKLFF
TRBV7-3,CASSSSRVLTF
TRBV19,CATGLSSYTEQFF
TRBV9,CASSADSRNYGYTF
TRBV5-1,CASSLTLGGNTIYF
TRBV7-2,CASSLDPSGHHNEQFF
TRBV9,CASSPSEYSNQPQHF
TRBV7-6,CASTPLSGGVGVDF
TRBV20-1,CSASPRDEAFF
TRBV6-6,CASELGEGGEAFF
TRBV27,CASSQHQVTRAFF
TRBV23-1,CASSQSSGGWGNTIYF
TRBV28,CASSLLLFRVLGQYNSPLHF
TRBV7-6,CASSYRGFYNSPLHF
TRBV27,CASSLMSGGNNEQFF